This T cell receptor (beta chain) was sequenced for a study of early T cells in non-severe SARS-CoV-2 infection. Individual cDNA molecules were tagged with unique molecular identifiers. Via MiXCR, TCRdb re-called the 5' RACE reads, giving one row per CDR3 protein. The sample yields 65,000 to 70,000 distinct CDR3 sequences, over 9% seen once. There are a few counts of this clonotype. The sequence was obtained from an adult who was a healthcare worker with PCR-confirmed SARS-CoV-2 infection or an uninfected control (not recorded which). Sequencing was performed on whole blood.

The CDR3 reads CASSLSLAGAYEQYF. The DNA of the CDR3 is TGTGCCAGCAGCTTATCTCTAGCGGGGGCCTACGAGCAGTACTTC. The chain recombines TRBV7-2 with TRBJ2-7; 10 bases map to TRBD2. This CDR3 is built from 15 residues. From germline, CDR1 is SGHTA and CDR2 FQGNSA. V dropped 2 bases and J dropped 2; count of bases not matched to a gene: 3.